One and the same sample provided the 12 T cell receptor beta chains below, sequenced in a study of cytomegalovirus exposure and HLA in healthy donors. The data were produced by immunoSEQ multiplex PCR, yet TCRdb's version contains in-frame clones alone and is incomplete. Among about 110,000 clones listed, approximately 90% were seen once. Sequencing was done on a sample of PBMCs. These receptors originate from a woman younger than 30 in good health and CMV-seropositive.

J is TRBJ1-2 and V is TRBV19, with 7 bases fitting TRBD1. In germline, CDR1 is LNHDA, CDR2 SQIVND (reference sequence). The V and J ends lost 4 bases and 9 bases, in that order; junction bases with no gene match: 8. The CDR3 sequence is 13 residues long. The CDR3 nucleotides are TGTGCCAGTAGTAAGGAGACAGGGATTCGCTACACCTTC. The encoded protein is CASSKETGIRYTF.

This sequence joins TRBV9 and TRBJ1-4; TRBD1 matches 7 bases. Germline CDR1 is SGDLS and CDR2 is YYNGEE. Trimming cost V 0 bases and J 4 bases; bases outside gene matches: 9. The CDR3 has 17 residues. The CDR3 region is CASSVGPGQVHNEKLFF. The CDR3 coding sequence is TGTGCCAGCAGCGTAGGACCTGGACAGGTCCATAATGAAAAACTGTTTTTT.

The V call is TRBV29-1, the J call TRBJ2-3; the match to TRBD2 covers 14 bases. The germline CDR1 and CDR2 sequences are SQVTM and ANQGSEA. The CDR3 sequence is 19 residues long. V was clipped by 6 bases and J by 0 bases; unmatched bases: 14. CDR3 sequence: CSVDYGLAGGLLSTDTQYF. CDR3 DNA: TGCAGCGTCGACTACGGACTAGCGGGGGGTCTACTTAGCACAGATACGCAGTATTTT.

CDR3 coding DNA: TGTGCCAGCAGCCCGCGGTTGAACACTGAAGCTTTCTTT. Translated, it gives CASSPRLNTEAFF. The chain combines TRBV28 with TRBJ1-1; D is uncertain. Germline CDR1 is MDHEN and CDR2 is SYDVKM. The CDR3 contains 13 residues. V was clipped by 6 bases and J by 0 bases, with 8 bases between them.

A word on this clone: At the DNA level, this CDR3 is encoded by other sequences in the same sample as well. The genes are TRBV6-1 and TRBJ2-1; D remains ambiguous. V shed 6 bases and J shed 4 bases, with 4 bases lying between them. CDR1 is MNHNS and CDR2 is SASEGT in the germline V gene. The CDR3 extends over 11 amino acids. CDR3 loop: CASSQYNEQFF. CDR3 DNA sequence: TGTGCCAGCAGCCAATACAATGAGCAGTTCTTC.

This clone was observed a single time. V and J are TRBV9 and TRBJ2-7; 8 bases align to TRBD2. With 3 bases clipped from V and 0 bases from J, the junction kept 8 bases outside the gene matches. Germline V gives CDR1 SGDLS, CDR2 YYNGEE. The CDR3 extends over 16 amino acids. The chain's CDR3 is CASSGPLAGSSYEQYF. Here the CDR3 DNA reads TGTGCCAGCAGCGGACCGTTAGCGGGATCCTCCTACGAGCAGTACTTC.

The rearrangement joins TRBV28 to TRBJ2-1; 13 bases align to TRBD2. J was trimmed by 0 bases and V by 5 bases; bases with no gene match: 13. The CDR3 sequence is 20 residues long. Germline assignment: CDR1 MDHEN and CDR2 SYDVKM. The CDR3 DNA sequence: TGTGCCAGCAGTCCTACTCCGGGACTAGCGGGGAGAGGCTCCTACAATGAGCAGTTCTTC. As protein: CASSPTPGLAGRGSYNEQFF.

The chain employs TRBV2 and TRBJ2-7, with D unresolved. The CDR3 extends over 13 amino acids. The V end lost 4 bases, the J end lost 0 bases, and 7 bases lay between the germline ends. Germline loops: CDR1 SNHLY, CDR2 FYNNEI. The CDR3 sequence is CASSGGSSYEQYV. The CDR3 coding sequence is TGTGCCAGCAGTGGCGGTAGCTCCTACGAGCAGTACGTC.

The rearrangement uses TRBV7-6 and TRBJ1-3; D is possibly TRBD1 (6 bases). The germline gives CDR1 SGHVS, CDR2 FNYEAQ. V dropped 5 bases and J dropped 4 bases, with 12 bases sitting between them. This CDR3 contains 14 residues. The CDR3 loop is CASSQDSSGNTIYF. CDR3 in DNA: TGTGCCAGCAGCCAGGACAGTTCGGGAAACACCATATATTTT.

This clone was counted once. This chain links TRBV2 with TRBJ2-3; TRBD1 matches at 8 bases. CDR1 and CDR2 (germline): SNHLY, FYNNEI. This CDR3 is built from 15 residues. V lost 6 bases and J lost 1; bases outside the gene matches: 6. This CDR3 is CASRTDRVGTDTQYF. In DNA, the CDR3 is TGTGCCAGCAGGACGGACAGGGTTGGCACAGATACGCAGTATTTT.

In its sample, this clone was seen once. The V gene is TRBV9, the J gene TRBJ2-2; the match to TRBD1 covers 10 bases. V shed 3 bases, J shed 3 bases, and the junction held 5 bases outside the gene matches. The CDR3 has 16 residues. Germline V gene sequence: CDR1 SGDLS, CDR2 YYNGEE. The CDR3 region is CASSDGTGVHTGELFF. CDR3 coding DNA: TGTGCCAGCAGCGATGGGACAGGGGTTCACACCGGGGAGCTGTTTTTT.

The chain employs TRBV10-3 and TRBJ2-5; weak D call: TRBD2 (5 bases). V lost 5 bases and J 6 bases, leaving 13 bases between the germline ends. Germline CDR1 and CDR2: ENHRY and SYGVKD. This CDR3 is built from 13 residues. CDR3 sequence (DNA): TGTGCCATCAGTTTAGCGATGGAAAAGACCCAGTACTTC. Amino acids: CAISLAMEKTQYF.